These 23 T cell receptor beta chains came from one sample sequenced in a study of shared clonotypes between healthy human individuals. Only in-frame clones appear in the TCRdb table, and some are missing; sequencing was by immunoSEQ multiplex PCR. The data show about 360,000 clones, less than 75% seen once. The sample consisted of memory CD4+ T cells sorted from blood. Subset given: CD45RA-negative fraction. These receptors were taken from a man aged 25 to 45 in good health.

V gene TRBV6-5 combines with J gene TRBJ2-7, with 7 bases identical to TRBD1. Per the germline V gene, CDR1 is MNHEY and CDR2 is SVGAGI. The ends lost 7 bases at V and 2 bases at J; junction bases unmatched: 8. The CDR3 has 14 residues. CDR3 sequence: CASKPRQGPYEQYF. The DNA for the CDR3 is TGTGCCAGCAAACCCCGACAGGGACCCTACGAGCAGTACTTC.

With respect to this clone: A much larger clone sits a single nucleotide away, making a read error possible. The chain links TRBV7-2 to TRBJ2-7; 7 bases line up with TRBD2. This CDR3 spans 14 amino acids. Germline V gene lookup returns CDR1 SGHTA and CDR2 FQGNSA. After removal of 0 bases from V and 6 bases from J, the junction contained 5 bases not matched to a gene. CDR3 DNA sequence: TGTGCCAGCAGCTTAGCGGGAGGGCCCTCCGAGCAGTACTTC. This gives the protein CASSLAGGPSEQYF.

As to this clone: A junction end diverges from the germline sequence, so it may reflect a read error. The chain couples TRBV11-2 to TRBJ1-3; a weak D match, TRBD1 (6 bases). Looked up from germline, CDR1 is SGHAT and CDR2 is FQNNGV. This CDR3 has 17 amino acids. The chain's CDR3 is CASSLLLQGNSGHTIYF. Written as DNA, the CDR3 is TGTGCCAGCAGCTTACTTCTGCAGGGGAACTCTGGACACACCATATATTTT.

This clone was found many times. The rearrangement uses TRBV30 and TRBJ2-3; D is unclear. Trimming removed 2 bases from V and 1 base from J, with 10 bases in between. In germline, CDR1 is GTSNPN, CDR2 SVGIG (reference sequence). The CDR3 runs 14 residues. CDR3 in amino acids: CAWSSAYGTDTQYF. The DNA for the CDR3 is TGTGCCTGGAGTAGCGCCTACGGCACAGATACGCAGTATTTT.

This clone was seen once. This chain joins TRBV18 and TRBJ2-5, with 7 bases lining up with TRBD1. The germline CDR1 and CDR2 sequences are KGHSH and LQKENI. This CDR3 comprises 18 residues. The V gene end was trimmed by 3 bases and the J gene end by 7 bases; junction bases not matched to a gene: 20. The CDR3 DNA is TGTGCCAGCTCACCGCCGGGACAGCTAATCGACGGATGGAGGACCCAGTACTTC. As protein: CASSPPGQLIDGWRTQYF.

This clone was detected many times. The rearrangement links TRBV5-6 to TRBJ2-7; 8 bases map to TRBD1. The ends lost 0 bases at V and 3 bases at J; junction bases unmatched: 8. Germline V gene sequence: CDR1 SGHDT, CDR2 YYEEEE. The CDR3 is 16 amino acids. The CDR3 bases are TGTGCCAGCAGCTTGGCCGCGGGACAGGTTAACTACGAGCAGTACTTC. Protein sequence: CASSLAAGQVNYEQYF.

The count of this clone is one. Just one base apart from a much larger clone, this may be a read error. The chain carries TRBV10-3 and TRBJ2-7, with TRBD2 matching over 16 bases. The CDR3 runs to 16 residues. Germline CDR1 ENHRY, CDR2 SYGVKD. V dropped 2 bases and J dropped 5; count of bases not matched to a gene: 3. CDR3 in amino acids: CAISELGLAGGDEQYF. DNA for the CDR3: TGTGCCATCAGTGAGCTGGGACTAGCGGGAGGGGACGAGCAGTACTTC.

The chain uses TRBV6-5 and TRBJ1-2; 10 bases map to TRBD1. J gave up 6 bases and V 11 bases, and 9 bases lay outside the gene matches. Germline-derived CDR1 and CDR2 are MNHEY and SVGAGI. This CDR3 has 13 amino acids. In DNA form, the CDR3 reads TGTGCCGGGGCCGGGGACAGGGGAAATGGCTACACCTTC. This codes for CAGAGDRGNGYTF.

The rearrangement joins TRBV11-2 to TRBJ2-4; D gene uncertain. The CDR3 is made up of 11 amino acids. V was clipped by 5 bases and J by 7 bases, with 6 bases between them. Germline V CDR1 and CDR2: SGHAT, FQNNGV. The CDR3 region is CASSPLNIQYF. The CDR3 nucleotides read TGTGCCAGCAGCCCCCTCAACATTCAGTACTTC.

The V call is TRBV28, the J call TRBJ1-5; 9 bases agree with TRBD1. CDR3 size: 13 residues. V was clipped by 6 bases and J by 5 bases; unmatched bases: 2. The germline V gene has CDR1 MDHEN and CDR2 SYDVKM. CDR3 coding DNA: TGTGCCAGCAGACAGGGGGCGGATCAGCCCCAGCATTTT. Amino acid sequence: CASRQGADQPQHF.

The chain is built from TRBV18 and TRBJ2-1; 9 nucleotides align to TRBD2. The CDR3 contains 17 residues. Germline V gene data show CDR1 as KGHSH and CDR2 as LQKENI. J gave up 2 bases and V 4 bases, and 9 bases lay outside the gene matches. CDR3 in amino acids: CASSLGGLARTYNEQFF. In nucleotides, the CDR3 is TGTGCCAGCTCACTCGGGGGACTAGCTAGAACCTACAATGAGCAGTTCTTC.

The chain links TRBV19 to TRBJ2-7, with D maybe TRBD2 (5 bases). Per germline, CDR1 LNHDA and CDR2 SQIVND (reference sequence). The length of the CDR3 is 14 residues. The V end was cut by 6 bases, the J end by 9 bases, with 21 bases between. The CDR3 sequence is CASRPGTHFNGQYF. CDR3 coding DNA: TGTGCCAGTAGGCCGGGAACTCACTTTAACGGGCAGTACTTC.

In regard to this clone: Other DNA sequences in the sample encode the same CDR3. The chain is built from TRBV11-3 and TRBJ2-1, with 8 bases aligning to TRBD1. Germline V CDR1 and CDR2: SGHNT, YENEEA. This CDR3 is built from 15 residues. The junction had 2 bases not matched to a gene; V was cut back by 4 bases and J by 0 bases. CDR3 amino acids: CASSSGQGSYNEQFF. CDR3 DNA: TGTGCCAGCAGCTCCGGACAGGGCTCCTACAATGAGCAGTTCTTC.

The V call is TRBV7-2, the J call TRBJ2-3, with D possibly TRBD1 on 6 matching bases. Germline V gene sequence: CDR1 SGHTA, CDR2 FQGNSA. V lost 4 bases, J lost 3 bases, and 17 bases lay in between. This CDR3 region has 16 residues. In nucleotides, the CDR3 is TGTGCCAGCAGCTCTCAGGGGACGGGTCGAACAGATACGCAGTATTTT. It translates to CASSSQGTGRTDTQYF.

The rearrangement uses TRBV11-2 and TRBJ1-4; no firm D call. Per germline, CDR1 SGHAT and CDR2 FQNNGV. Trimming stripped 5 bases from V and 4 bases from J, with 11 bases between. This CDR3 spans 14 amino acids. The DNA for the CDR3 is TGTGCCAGCAGCGGAAACCGGGATAATGAAAAACTGTTTTTT. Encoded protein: CASSGNRDNEKLFF. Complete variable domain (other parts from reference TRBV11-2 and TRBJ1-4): EAGVAQSPRYKIIEKRQSVAFWCNPISGHATLYWYQQILGQGPKLLIQFQNNGVVDDSQLPKDRFSAERLKGVDSTLKIQPAKLEDSAVYLCASSGNRDNEKLFFGSGTQLSVL.

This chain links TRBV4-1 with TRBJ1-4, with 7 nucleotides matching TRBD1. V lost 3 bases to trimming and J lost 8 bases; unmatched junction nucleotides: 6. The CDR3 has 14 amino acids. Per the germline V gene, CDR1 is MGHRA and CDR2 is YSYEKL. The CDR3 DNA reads TGCGCCAGCAGCCAGGGCAGGGGGAACGAAAAACTGTTTTTT. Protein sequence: CASSQGRGNEKLFF.

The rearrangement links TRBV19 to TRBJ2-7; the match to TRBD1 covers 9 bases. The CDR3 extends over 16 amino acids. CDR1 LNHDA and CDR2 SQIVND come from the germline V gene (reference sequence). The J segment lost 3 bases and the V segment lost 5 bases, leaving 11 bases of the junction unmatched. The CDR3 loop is CASSGWFGTGIYEQYF. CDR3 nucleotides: TGTGCCAGTAGTGGTTGGTTCGGGACAGGGATCTACGAGCAGTACTTC. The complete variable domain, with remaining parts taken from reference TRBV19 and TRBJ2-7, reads DGGITQSPKYLFRKEGQNVTLSCEQNLNHDAMYWYRQDPGQGLRLIYYSQIVNDFQKGDIAEGYSVSREKKESFPLTVTSAQKNPTAFYLCASSGWFGTGIYEQYFGPGTRLTVT.

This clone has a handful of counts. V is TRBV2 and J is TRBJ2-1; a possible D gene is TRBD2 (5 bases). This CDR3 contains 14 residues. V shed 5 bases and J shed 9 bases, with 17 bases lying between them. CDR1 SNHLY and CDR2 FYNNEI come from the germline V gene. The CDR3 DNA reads TGTGCCAGCAGTCCGAGCGGCAAACGGGGTGAGCAGTTCTTC. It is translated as CASSPSGKRGEQFF. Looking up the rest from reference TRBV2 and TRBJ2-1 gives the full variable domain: EPEVTQTPSHQVTQMGQEVILRCVPISNHLYFYWYRQILGQKVEFLVSFYNNEISEKSEIFDDQFSVERPDGSNFTLKIRSTKLEDSAMYFCASSPSGKRGEQFFGPGTRLTVL.

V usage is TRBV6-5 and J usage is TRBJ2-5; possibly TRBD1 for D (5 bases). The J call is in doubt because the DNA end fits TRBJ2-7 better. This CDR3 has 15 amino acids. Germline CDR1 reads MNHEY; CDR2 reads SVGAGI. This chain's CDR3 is CASSPDIPSSYEQYF. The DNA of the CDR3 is TGTGCCAGCAGTCCGGACATCCCATCCTCATACGAGCAGTACTTC.

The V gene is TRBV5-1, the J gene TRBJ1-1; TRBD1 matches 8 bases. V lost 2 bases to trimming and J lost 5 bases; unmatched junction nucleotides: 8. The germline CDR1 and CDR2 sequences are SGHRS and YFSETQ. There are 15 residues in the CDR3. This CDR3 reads CASSFQGAPGTEAFF. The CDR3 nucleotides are TGCGCCAGCAGCTTCCAGGGGGCGCCGGGAACTGAAGCTTTCTTT.

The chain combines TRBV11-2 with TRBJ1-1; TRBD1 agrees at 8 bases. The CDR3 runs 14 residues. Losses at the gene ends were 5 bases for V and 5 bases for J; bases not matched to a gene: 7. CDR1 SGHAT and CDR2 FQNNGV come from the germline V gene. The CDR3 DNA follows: TGTGCCAGCAGCCTTTGGACAGGGAGTACTGAAGCTTTCTTT. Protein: CASSLWTGSTEAFF.

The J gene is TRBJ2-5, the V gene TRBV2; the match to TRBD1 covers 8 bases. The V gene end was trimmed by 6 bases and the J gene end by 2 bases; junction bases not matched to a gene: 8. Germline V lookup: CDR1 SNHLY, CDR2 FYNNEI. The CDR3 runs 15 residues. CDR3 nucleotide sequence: TGTGCCAGCAGGACTAGGACAGGGACTCAAGAGACCCAGTACTTC. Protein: CASRTRTGTQETQYF.

The CDR3 DNA reads as TGTGCCAGTAGTATAGAGGGACCCCAGACAGGGGAGCTGTTTTTT. Its translation is CASSIEGPQTGELFF. The genes are TRBV19 and TRBJ2-2, with D perhaps assigned TRBD1 or TRBD2 (5 bases each). CDR1 is LNHDA, CDR2 SQIVND, per germline (reference sequence). V shed 0 bases and J shed 8 bases, with 13 bases lying between them. There are 15 residues in the CDR3.